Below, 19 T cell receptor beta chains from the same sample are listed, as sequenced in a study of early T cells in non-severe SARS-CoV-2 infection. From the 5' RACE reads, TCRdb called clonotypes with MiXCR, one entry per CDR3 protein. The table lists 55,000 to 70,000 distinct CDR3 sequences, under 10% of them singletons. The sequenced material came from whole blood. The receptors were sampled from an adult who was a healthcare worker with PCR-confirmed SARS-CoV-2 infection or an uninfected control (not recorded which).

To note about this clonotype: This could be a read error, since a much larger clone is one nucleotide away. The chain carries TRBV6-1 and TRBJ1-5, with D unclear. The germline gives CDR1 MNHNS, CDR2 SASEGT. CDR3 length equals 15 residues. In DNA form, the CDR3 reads TGTGCCAGCAGTCCCTTAGCATTCTTTGGTCAGCCCCGGCATTTT. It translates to CASSPLAFFGQPRHF.

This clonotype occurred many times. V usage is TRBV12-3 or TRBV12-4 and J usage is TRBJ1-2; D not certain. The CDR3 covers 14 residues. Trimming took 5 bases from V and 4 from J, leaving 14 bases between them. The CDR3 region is CASSLGQTLYGYTF. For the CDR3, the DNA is TGTGCCAGCAGTCTAGGGCAGACTCTCTATGGCTACACCTTC.

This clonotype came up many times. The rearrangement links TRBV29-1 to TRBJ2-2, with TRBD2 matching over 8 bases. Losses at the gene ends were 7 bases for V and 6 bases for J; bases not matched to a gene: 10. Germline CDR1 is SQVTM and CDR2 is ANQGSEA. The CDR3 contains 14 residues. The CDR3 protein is CSARWQRESGELFF. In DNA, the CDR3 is TGCAGCGCCAGATGGCAGCGGGAGTCCGGGGAGCTGTTTTTT.

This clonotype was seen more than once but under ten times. The CDR3 sequence is CSVLLDPGLAGGPENIQYF. The DNA of the CDR3 is TGCAGCGTTCTCCTGGATCCGGGACTAGCGGGAGGGCCGGAAAACATTCAGTACTTC. The rearrangement joins TRBV29-1 to TRBJ2-4; TRBD2 matches at 16 bases. With V trimmed by 5 bases and J by 5 bases, 15 bases remained unmatched. The CDR3 loop spans 19 amino acids. CDR1 is SQVTM, CDR2 ANQGSEA, per germline. Complete variable domain (other parts from reference TRBV29-1 and TRBJ2-4): SAVISQKPSRDICQRGTSLTIQCQVDSQVTMMFWYRQQPGQSLTLIATANQGSEATYESGFVIDKFPISRPNLTFSTLTVSNMSPEDSSIYLCSVLLDPGLAGGPENIQYFGAGTRLSVL.

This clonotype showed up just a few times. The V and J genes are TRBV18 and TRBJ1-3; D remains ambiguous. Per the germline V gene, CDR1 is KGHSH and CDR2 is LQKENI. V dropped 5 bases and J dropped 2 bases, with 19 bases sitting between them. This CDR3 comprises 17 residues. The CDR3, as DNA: TGTGCCAGCTCATCGTCCTACGGCAGTATGGCTGGAAACACCATATATTTT. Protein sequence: CASSSSYGSMAGNTIYF.

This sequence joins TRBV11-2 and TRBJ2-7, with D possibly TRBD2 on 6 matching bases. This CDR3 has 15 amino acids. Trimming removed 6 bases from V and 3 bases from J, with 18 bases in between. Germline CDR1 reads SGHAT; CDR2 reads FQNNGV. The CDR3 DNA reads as TGTGCCAGCAGTTTATGGTCTAGCGATTTCTACGAGCAGTACTTC. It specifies CASSLWSSDFYEQYF. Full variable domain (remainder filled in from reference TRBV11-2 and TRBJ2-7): EAGVAQSPRYKIIEKRQSVAFWCNPISGHATLYWYQQILGQGPKLLIQFQNNGVVDDSQLPKDRFSAERLKGVDSTLKIQPAKLEDSAVYLCASSLWSSDFYEQYFGPGTRLTVT.

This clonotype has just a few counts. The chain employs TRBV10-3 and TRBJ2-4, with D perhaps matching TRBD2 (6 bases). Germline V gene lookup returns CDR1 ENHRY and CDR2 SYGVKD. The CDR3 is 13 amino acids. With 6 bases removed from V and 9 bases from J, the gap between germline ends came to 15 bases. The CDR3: CAISPVLEGIQYF. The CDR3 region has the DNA TGTGCCATCAGCCCCGTCCTGGAGGGCATTCAGTACTTC.

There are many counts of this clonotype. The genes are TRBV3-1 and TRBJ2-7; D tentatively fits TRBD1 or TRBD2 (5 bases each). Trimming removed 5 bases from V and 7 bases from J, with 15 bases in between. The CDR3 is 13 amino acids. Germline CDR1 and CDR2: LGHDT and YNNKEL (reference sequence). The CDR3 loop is CASSGDGSREQYF. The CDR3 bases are TGTGCCAGCAGCGGGGACGGCTCGCGTGAGCAGTACTTC.

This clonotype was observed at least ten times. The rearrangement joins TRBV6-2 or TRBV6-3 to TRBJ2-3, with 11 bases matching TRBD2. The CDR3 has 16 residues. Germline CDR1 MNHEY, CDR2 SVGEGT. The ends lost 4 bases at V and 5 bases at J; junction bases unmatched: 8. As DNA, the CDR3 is TGTGCCAGCAGTTCCTGGCTAGCGGGAGGAGTAGATACGCAGTATTTT. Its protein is CASSSWLAGGVDTQYF.

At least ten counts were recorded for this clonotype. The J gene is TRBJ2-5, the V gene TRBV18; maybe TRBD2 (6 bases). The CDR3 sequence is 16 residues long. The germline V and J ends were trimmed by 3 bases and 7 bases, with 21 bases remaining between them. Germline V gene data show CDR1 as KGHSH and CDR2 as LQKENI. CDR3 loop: CASSPIVDSGHGTQYF. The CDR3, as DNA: TGTGCCAGCTCACCGATCGTTGACAGCGGGCACGGGACCCAGTACTTC.

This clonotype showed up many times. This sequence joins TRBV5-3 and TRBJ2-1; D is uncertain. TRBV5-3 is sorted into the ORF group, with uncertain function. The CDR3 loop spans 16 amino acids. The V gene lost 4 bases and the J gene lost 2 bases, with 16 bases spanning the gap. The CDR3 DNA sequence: TGTGCCAGAAGCCCAGACCTCTATAAGCCCTACAATGAGCAGTTCTTC. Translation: CARSPDLYKPYNEQFF.

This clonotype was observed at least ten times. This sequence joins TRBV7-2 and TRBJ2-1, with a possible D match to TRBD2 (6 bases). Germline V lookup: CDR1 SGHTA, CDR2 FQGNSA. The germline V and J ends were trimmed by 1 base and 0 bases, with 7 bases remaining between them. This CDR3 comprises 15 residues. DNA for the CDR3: TGTGCCAGCAGCTTAGGGAGGGCCTCCTACAATGAGCAGTTCTTC. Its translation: CASSLGRASYNEQFF.

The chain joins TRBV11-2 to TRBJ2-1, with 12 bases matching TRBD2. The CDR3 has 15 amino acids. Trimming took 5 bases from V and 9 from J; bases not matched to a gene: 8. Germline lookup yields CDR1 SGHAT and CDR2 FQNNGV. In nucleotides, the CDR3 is TGTGCCAGCAGCCTGAAGACTAGCGGGAGCGTTGAGCAGTTCTTC. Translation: CASSLKTSGSVEQFF. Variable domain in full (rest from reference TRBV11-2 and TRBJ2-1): EAGVAQSPRYKIIEKRQSVAFWCNPISGHATLYWYQQILGQGPKLLIQFQNNGVVDDSQLPKDRFSAERLKGVDSTLKIQPAKLEDSAVYLCASSLKTSGSVEQFFGPGTRLTVL.

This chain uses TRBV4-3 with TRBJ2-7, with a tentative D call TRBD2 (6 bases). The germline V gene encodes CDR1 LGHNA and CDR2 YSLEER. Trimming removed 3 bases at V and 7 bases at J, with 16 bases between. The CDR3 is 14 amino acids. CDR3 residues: CASSHLDGGPEQYF. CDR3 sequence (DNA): TGCGCCAGCAGCCACCTCGACGGGGGTCCGGAGCAGTACTTC.

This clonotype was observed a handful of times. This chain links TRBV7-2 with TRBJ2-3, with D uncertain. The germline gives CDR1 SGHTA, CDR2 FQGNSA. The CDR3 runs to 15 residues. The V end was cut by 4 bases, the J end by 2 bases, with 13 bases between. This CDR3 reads CASSSRAQATDTQYF. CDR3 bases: TGTGCCAGCAGCTCCCGGGCCCAGGCCACAGATACGCAGTATTTT. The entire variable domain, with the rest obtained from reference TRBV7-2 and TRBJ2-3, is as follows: GAGVSQSPSNKVTEKGKDVELRCDPISGHTALYWYRQSLGQGLEFLIYFQGNSAPDKSGLPSDRFSAERTGGSVSTLTIQRTQQEDSAVYLCASSSRAQATDTQYFGPGTRLTVL.

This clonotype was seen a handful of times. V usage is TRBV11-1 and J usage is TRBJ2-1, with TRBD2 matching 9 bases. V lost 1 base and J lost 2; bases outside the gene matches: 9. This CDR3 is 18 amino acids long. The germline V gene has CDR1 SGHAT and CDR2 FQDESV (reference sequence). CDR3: CASSLGPSGVVTYNEQFF. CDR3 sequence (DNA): TGTGCCAGCAGCTTAGGTCCTAGCGGGGTCGTTACCTACAATGAGCAGTTCTTC.

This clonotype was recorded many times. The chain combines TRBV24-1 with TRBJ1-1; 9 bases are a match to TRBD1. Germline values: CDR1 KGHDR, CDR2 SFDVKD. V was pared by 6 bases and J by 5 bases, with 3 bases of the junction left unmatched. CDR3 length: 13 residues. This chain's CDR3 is CATSRQGGTEAFF. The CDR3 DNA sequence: TGTGCCACCAGTCGACAGGGGGGAACTGAAGCTTTCTTT.

The CDR3 nucleotides read TGTGCCAGCAGTCGACGCGGGGGGGCCAGCTACGAGCAGTACTTC. This encodes CASSRRGGASYEQYF. The rearrangement uses TRBV6-5 and TRBJ2-7; 9 positions match TRBD2. This CDR3 comprises 15 residues. Trimming took 5 bases from V and 3 from J; bases not matched to a gene: 8. Germline lookup yields CDR1 MNHEY and CDR2 SVGAGI.

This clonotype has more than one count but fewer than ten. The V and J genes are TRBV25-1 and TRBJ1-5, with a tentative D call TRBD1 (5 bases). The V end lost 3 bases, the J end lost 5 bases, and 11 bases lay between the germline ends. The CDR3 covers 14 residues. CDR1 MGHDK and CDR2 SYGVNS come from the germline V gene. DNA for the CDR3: TGTGCCAGCAGTGACGCGAGGGGCGATCAGCCCCAGCATTTT. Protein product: CASSDARGDQPQHF.